The clone carrying this T cell receptor (beta chain) was seen ten or more times. Its target is not known. The junction departs from the called germline gene at one end, perhaps through a read error. The data derive from a study of CD8 T cells in ankylosing spondylitis. The study's findings and limits: One TCR beta motif, made up of roughly 8 highly homologous variants, appeared characteristic of ankylosing spondylitis blood.

One entry per CDR3 protein, called by TCRdb with MiXCR from the 5' RACE reads. The sample holds 750,000 to 850,000 distinct CDR3 sequences; 12% are singletons and the top ten take around 0.51%. The CDR3 is 12 residues long. Germline V lookup: CDR1 SGHTA, CDR2 FQGNSA. The chain has TRBV7-2 and TRBJ2-7; D is ambiguous. Sequencing was carried out using blood, either unsorted or a sorted T cell fraction (not recorded which). This clonotype was sampled from a male donor with ankylosing spondylitis. The CDR3 sequence: CASSFTSYEQYF. The CDR3 coding sequence is TGCGCCAGCAGCTTCACCTCCTACGAGCAGTACTTC.